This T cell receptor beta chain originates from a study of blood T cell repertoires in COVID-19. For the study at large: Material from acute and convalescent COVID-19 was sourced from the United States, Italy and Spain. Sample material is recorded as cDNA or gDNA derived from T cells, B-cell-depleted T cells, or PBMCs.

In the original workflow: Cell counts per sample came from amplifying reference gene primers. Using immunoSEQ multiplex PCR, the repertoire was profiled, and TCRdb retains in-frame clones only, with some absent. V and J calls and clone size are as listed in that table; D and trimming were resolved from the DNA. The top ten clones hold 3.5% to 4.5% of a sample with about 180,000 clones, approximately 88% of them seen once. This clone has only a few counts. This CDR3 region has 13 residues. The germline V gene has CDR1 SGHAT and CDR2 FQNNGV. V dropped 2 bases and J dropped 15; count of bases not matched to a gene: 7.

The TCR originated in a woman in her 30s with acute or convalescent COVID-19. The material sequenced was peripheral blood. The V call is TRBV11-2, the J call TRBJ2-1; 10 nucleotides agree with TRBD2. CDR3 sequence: CASSLRSGTSAFF. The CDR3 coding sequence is TGTGCCAGCAGCTTACGCTCCGGGACTAGCGCGTTCTTC.